This record looks at one T cell receptor beta chain sequence and its context. This clone was observed a few times. Its binding antigen is unknown. No much larger clonotype is one base removed from it; base qualities were not supplied. The data originate from a study of identifying expanded T cells in peripheral blood (dated by TCRdb to about 2019). General notes on the study: Technical replicates were generated by sequencing separate aliquots of the same genomic DNA pool, with four replicates compared pairwise. Study-wide findings and limitations: It was expected by the authors that biological variance in healthy repertoires might increase further over much longer intervals, such as months to years. About 1.2 differentially abundant clones were flagged by the binomial model between technical replicates, whereas about 15 and 18 were flagged over approximately two weeks and four weeks, respectively. Both the number of clones called differentially abundant and the false-positive rate were significantly reduced by the beta-binomial model across all healthy-donor time intervals. For all healthy donors, the variance in clone template counts between roughly 2-week samples rose significantly as total template count increased.

No immune events, such as infections, were documented for the healthy donors during the collection period. To calibrate time-dependent variance in a beta-binomial model of T-cell clone differential abundance, blood repertoires from healthy donors were used as a training cohort. The training cohort included around ten healthy donors, of whom 3 were female and 7 were male. The donors were between roughly 25 and 65 years old, with an average age of about 40 years. Whole blood from each healthy donor was obtained from a commercial supplier and was collected at three time points two to three weeks apart. For immunosequencing, genomic DNA was extracted from unsorted whole blood. TCRbeta CDR3 regions were profiled with the immunoSEQ Assay using bias-controlled multiplex PCR amplification of genomic DNA. From the authors' description of their analysis: To quantify the absolute abundance of each unique TCRbeta CDR3 region, the sequences were collapsed and filtered. Differential abundance was assessed using a binomial (Fisher-equivalent) model and a beta-binomial model in which time-dependent variance fitted from healthy donors was added. Clones with fewer than 5 combined templates were excluded, and clones with Benjamini-Hochberg FDR below 0.01 were called differentially abundant. In the beta-binomial model, variance was expressed as a function of the total template count across the two samples, in the form v = (b*log(k)+a)^2. TCRdb took this table from immuneACCESS and kept in-frame rearrangements with V and J called. Such tables lack part of the clones; where checked against another copy, unresolved V genes explain under half of the gap, and the rest is unexplained. From that table come the V and J calls and clone size; the DNA was used to work out D and trimming. For this sample there are some 78,000 clones; around 84% appear just once. The ten top clones hold about 18% of the sample.

The germline V gene (reference sequence) gives CDR1 as GTSNPN and CDR2 as SVGIG. Including the terminal cysteine and phenylalanine, the CDR3 comprises 13 residues. Only CDR3 DNA is held: 39 bases, read in frame from base 1. V is shortened by 4 bases, J by 5 bases, and the region joining them spans 14 bases. This receptor was identified in a person aged 18 to 70 in good health. The material sequenced was blood. This chain joins TRBV30 to TRBJ1-2; a tentative D match to TRBD1 spans 6 bases. The DNA sequence is TGTGCCTGGACCCTGACAGGAGATTATGGCTACACCTTC. Its translation reads: CAWTLTGDYGYTF.